Below are 13 T cell receptor beta chains sequenced from a single sample in a study of technical replicates of blood from several donors. TCRdb's table, derived via immunoSEQ multiplex PCR, lists solely in-frame clones and lacks some. The sample has tens of thousands of clones, just under 95% seen once. The sequenced sample was T cells isolated from PBMCs. The receptors derive from a human donor in good health.

The rearrangement uses TRBV6-5 and TRBJ2-7, with D maybe TRBD2 (6 bases). The CDR3 spans 13 residues. V lost 8 bases to trimming and J lost 5 bases, with 16 bases between them. CDR1 and CDR2 (germline): MNHEY, SVGAGI. This CDR3 is CASGTGGFDEQYF. CDR3 nucleotides: TGTGCCAGCGGAACCGGGGGATTCGACGAGCAGTACTTC.

This clone appeared a few times. The J gene is TRBJ2-1, the V gene TRBV13, with TRBD2 identical over 10 bases. CDR1 is PRHDT, CDR2 FYEKMQ, per germline (reference sequence). Germline trimming cut 5 bases from V and 6 bases from J; bases unmatched to any gene: 4. CDR3 size: 14 residues. The CDR3 here is CASSNRLAGNEQFF. As DNA, the CDR3 is TGTGCCAGCAGCAACCGACTAGCGGGCAATGAGCAGTTCTTC. The whole variable domain, filled in from reference TRBV13 and TRBJ2-1, reads AAGVIQSPRHLIKEKRETATLKCYPIPRHDTVYWYQQGPGQDPQFLISFYEKMQSDKGSIPDRFSAQQFSDYHSELNMSSLELGDSALYFCASSNRLAGNEQFFGPGTRLTVL.

The CDR3: CASSLVLGTGDQPQHF. CDR3 bases: TGTGCCAGCAGCTTAGTCTTGGGGACAGGGGATCAGCCCCAGCATTTT. The chain carries TRBV7-8 and TRBJ1-5, with 10 positions matching TRBD1. Looked up from germline, CDR1 is SGHVS and CDR2 is FQNEAQ. There are 16 residues in the CDR3. J gave up 5 bases and V 1 base, and 5 bases lay outside the gene matches. Looking up the rest from reference TRBV7-8 and TRBJ1-5 gives the full variable domain: GAGVSQSPRYKVAKRGQDVALRCDPISGHVSLFWYQQALGQGPEFLTYFQNEAQLDKSGLPSDRFFAERPEGSVSTLKIQRTQQEDSAVYLCASSLVLGTGDQPQHFGDGTRLSIL.

This clone was detected once. The J gene is TRBJ2-2, the V gene TRBV5-1; the D gene is possibly TRBD1 (5 bases). This CDR3 has 13 residues. Germline V CDR1 and CDR2: SGHRS, YFSETQ. The V end lost 4 bases, the J end lost 5 bases, and 9 bases lay between the germline ends. The CDR3 is CASSHRQTGELFF. CDR3 coding DNA: TGCGCCAGCAGCCACCGACAGACCGGGGAGCTGTTTTTT. Variable domain in full (rest from reference TRBV5-1 and TRBJ2-2): KAGVTQTPRYLIKTRGQQVTLSCSPISGHRSVSWYQQTPGQGLQFLFEYFSETQRNKGNFPGRFSGRQFSNSRSEMNVSTLELGDSALYLCASSHRQTGELFFGEGSRLTVL.

The genes are TRBV4-1 and TRBJ2-1, with no clear D. Deletions cut 4 bases from V and 0 bases from J, with 7 bases between. Per germline, CDR1 MGHRA and CDR2 YSYEKL. The CDR3 extends over 14 amino acids. As DNA, the CDR3 is TGCGCCAGCAGCCCCCCCTACTCCTACAATGAGCAGTTCTTC. It is translated as CASSPPYSYNEQFF.

This chain links TRBV4-3 with TRBJ1-3; 7 positions agree with TRBD1. The germline CDR1 and CDR2 sequences are LGHNA and YSLEER. This CDR3 has 18 residues. The junction had 13 bases not matched to a gene; V was cut back by 3 bases and J by 2 bases. CDR3 in amino acids: CASSHTTGSTSPGNTIYF. Written as DNA, the CDR3 is TGCGCCAGCAGCCACACGACAGGGTCTACTAGTCCTGGAAACACCATATATTTT.

The chain employs TRBV9 and TRBJ2-7; 8 bases map to TRBD1. Germline V gene sequence: CDR1 SGDLS, CDR2 YYNGEE. The J segment lost 1 base and the V segment lost 3 bases, leaving 3 bases of the junction unmatched. The length of the CDR3 is 14 residues. The CDR3 here is CASSAGGASYEQYF. As DNA, the CDR3 is TGTGCCAGCAGCGCAGGGGGCGCTTCCTACGAGCAGTACTTC.

The chain is built from TRBV6-7 and TRBJ2-7, with TRBD1 matching 10 bases. TRBV6-7 is sorted into the ORF group, with uncertain function. V was clipped by 5 bases and J by 6 bases; unmatched bases: 25. The CDR3 is made up of 20 amino acids. In nucleotides, the CDR3 is TGTGCCAGCAGTGATACCCTTGACAGGGGGCGCGAGAATGGGTCGGTCGAGCAGTACTTC. This sequence encodes CASSDTLDRGRENGSVEQYF.

This clone has just one count. The chain links TRBV5-1 to TRBJ1-5; 8 bases are a match to TRBD1. This CDR3 is built from 14 residues. Germline CDR1 and CDR2: SGHRS and YFSETQ. V lost 4 bases to trimming and J lost 6 bases; unmatched junction nucleotides: 6. Here the CDR3 reads CASSDSGGGQPQHF. The CDR3 bases are TGCGCCAGCAGCGACTCAGGGGGCGGTCAGCCCCAGCATTTT.

This chain joins TRBV4-1 and TRBJ2-6; TRBD1 is a possible D gene (6 bases). This CDR3 has 15 residues. The V gene lost 2 bases and the J gene lost 1 base, with 6 bases spanning the gap. CDR1 MGHRA and CDR2 YSYEKL come from the germline V gene. The CDR3 sequence is CASSQTGSGANVLTF. The CDR3 DNA follows: TGCGCCAGCAGCCAAACAGGGTCTGGGGCCAACGTCCTGACTTTC.

The J gene is TRBJ1-1, the V gene TRBV30; D might be TRBD1 (6 bases). V lost 5 bases, J lost 11 bases, and 15 bases lay in between. CDR3 length: 11 residues. CDR1 and CDR2 (germline): GTSNPN, SVGIG (reference sequence). CDR3 bases: TGTGCCTGGGGTAGCGGGACACCGGCTTTCTTT. The encoded protein is CAWGSGTPAFF. The full variable domain, with the rest looked up from reference TRBV30 and TRBJ1-1, is SQTIHQWPATLVQPVGSPLSLECTVEGTSNPNLYWYRQAAGRGLQLLFYSVGIGQISSEVPQNLSASRPQDRQFILSSKKLLLSDSGFYLCAWGSGTPAFFGQGTRLTVV.

V and J are TRBV7-6 and TRBJ2-7; TRBD1 matches 7 bases. The V gene end was trimmed by 5 bases and the J gene end by 7 bases; junction bases not matched to a gene: 11. CDR1 and CDR2 (germline): SGHVS, FNYEAQ. The CDR3 contains 14 residues. The CDR3 sequence is CASSPGTGVGEQYF. Here the CDR3 DNA reads TGTGCCAGCAGCCCAGGAACAGGGGTTGGGGAGCAGTACTTC.

The chain combines TRBV10-3 with TRBJ1-2; 9 bases line up with TRBD1. This CDR3 spans 16 amino acids. Germline V gives CDR1 ENHRY, CDR2 SYGVKD. The V and J ends lost 2 bases and 2 bases, in that order; junction bases with no gene match: 6. CDR3 residues: CAISEGPTGGNYGYTF. The CDR3 nucleotides are TGTGCCATCAGTGAGGGTCCGACAGGGGGGAACTATGGCTACACCTTC.